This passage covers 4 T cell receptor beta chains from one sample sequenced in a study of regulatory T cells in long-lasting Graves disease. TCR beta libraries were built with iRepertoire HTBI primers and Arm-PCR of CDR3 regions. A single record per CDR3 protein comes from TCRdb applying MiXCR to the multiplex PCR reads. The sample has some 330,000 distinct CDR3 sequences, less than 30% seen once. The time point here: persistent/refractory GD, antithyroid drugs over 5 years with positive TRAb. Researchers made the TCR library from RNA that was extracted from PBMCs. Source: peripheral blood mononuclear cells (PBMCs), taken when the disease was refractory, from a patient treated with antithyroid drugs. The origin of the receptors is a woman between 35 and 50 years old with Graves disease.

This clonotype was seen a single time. The CDR3 loop is CASTTPPTGRKNLTQHF. CDR3 bases: TGTGCCAGCACCACACCGCCGACCGGGCGAAAAAACCTTACCCAGCATTTT. The gene calls are TRBV2 and TRBJ1-5; D is unclear. The V end lost 7 bases, the J end lost 11 bases, and 30 bases lay between the germline ends. The CDR3 is 17 amino acids. CDR1 is SNHLY and CDR2 is FYNNEI in the germline V gene. Looking up the rest from reference TRBV2 and TRBJ1-5 gives the full variable domain: EPEVTQTPSHQVTQMGQEVILRCVPISNHLYFYWYRQILGQKVEFLVSFYNNEISEKSEIFDDQFSVERPDGSNFTLKIRSTKLEDSAMYFCASTTPPTGRKNLTQHFGDGTRLSIL.

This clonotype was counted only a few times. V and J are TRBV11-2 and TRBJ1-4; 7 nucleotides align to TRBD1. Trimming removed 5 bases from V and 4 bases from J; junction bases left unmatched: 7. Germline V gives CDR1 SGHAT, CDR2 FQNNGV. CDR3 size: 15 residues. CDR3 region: CASSAQTGINEKLFF. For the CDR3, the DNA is TGTGCCAGCAGCGCCCAGACAGGGATTAATGAAAAACTGTTTTTT.

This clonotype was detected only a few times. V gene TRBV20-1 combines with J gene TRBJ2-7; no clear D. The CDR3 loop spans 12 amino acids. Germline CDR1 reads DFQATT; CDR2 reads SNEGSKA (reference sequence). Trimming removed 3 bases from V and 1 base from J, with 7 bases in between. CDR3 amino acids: CSASLVSYEQYF. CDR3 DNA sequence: TGCAGTGCTAGTCTAGTTTCCTACGAGCAGTACTTC.

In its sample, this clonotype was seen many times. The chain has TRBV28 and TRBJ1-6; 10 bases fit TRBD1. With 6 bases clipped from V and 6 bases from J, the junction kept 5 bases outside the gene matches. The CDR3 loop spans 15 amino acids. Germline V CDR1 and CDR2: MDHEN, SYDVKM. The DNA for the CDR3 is TGTGCCAGCAGCGACGACAGGGGGCCTAATTCACCCCTCCACTTT. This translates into CASSDDRGPNSPLHF.